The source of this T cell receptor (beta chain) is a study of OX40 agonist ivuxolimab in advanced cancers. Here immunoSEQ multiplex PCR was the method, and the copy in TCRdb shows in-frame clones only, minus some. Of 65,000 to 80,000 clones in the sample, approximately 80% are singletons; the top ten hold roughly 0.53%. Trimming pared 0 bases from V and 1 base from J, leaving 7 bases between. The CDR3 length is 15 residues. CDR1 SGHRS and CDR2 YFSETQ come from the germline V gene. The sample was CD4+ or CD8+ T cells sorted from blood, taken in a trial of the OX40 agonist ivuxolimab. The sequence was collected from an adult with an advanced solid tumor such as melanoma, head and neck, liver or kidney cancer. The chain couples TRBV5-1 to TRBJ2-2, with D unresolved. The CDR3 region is CASSLGLGNTGELFF. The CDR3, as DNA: TGCGCCAGCAGCTTGGGGTTAGGGAACACCGGGGAGCTGTTTTTT.